The sample holds a few counts of the clone carrying this T cell receptor (beta chain). What it binds is not known. This entry is derived from a study of CD8 T cells in ankylosing spondylitis. Study observations and caveats: Matched ankylosing spondylitis synovial fluid reportedly showed significant enrichment of disease-linked clones. Ankylosing spondylitis blood appeared to be characterized by a TCR beta motif of fewer than ten highly homologous variants. Certain motif variants had earlier been reported in reactive arthritis synovial fluid and blood.

Looked up from germline, CDR1 is MDHEN and CDR2 is SYDVKM. The V segment lost 6 bases and the J segment 8 bases; nucleotides outside the gene matches: 7. CDR3 length: 14 residues. Construction of TCR beta libraries was performed using quantitative 5'-RACE with molecular barcodes. One entry per CDR3 protein, called by TCRdb with MiXCR from the 5' RACE reads. The sample has about 510,000 distinct CDR3 sequences; less than 6% are singletons. The chain uses TRBV28 and TRBJ2-1, with 10 bases lining up with TRBD2. Sequencing was carried out using blood, either unsorted or a sorted T cell fraction (not recorded which). The origin of this receptor is a male donor with ankylosing spondylitis. The CDR3 loop reads CASSASGSEHEQFF. The CDR3 nucleotides are TGTGCCAGCAGCGCTAGCGGGAGTGAGCATGAGCAGTTCTTC.